The 29 T cell receptor beta chains below come from one sample, sequenced in a study of cytomegalovirus exposure and HLA in healthy donors. PCR primers comprised 60 Vbeta and 13 Jbeta primers. The table came from immunoSEQ multiplex PCR; TCRdb's copy has only in-frame clones and leaves some out. The sample lists under 150,000 clones, around three quarters occurring once. The source material was PBMCs. The receptors come from a woman in her forties in good health and CMV-seropositive.

V and J are TRBV6-5 and TRBJ2-1; TRBD2 aligns across 8 bases. Unmatched junction bases numbered 9, after V lost 2 bases and J lost 9 bases. This CDR3 region has 15 residues. Germline V gene data show CDR1 as MNHEY and CDR2 as SVGAGI. The chain's CDR3 is CASSYLGLANAEQFF. The CDR3 DNA reads as TGTGCCAGCAGTTACCTCGGACTAGCAAACGCTGAGCAGTTCTTC.

V gene TRBV10-3 combines with J gene TRBJ2-1, with D possibly TRBD2 on 5 matching bases. The V end was cut by 4 bases, the J end by 7 bases, with 11 bases between. CDR3 length: 13 amino acids. From germline, CDR1 is ENHRY and CDR2 SYGVKD. In DNA form, the CDR3 reads TGTGCCATCAGTGGCCCCCGGGGAAATGAGCAGTTCTTC. Encoded protein: CAISGPRGNEQFF.

V is TRBV12-5 and J is TRBJ1-5; weak D call: TRBD1 (6 bases). Trimming removed 1 base at V and 3 bases at J, with 10 bases between. This CDR3 region has 15 residues. Germline loops: CDR1 LGHNT, CDR2 FRNRAP. CDR3: CASGLGTGINQPQHF. The CDR3 nucleotides read TGTGCTAGTGGTTTGGGTACAGGGATCAATCAGCCCCAGCATTTT.

This rearrangement joins TRBV28 to TRBJ2-1; the match to TRBD1 covers 11 bases. V shed 8 bases, J shed 0 bases, and the junction held 9 bases outside the gene matches. The CDR3 totals 17 residues. The germline V gene encodes CDR1 MDHEN and CDR2 SYDVKM. DNA of the CDR3: TGTGCCAGCGCCGGACAGGGGGCGACAAGCTCCTACAATGAGCAGTTCTTC. Its translation is CASAGQGATSSYNEQFF.

Regarding this clone: The junction departs from the called germline gene at one end, perhaps through a read error. This chain joins TRBV7-6 and TRBJ2-7; a possible D gene is TRBD1 (6 bases). Germline V gene lookup returns CDR1 SGHVS and CDR2 FNYEAQ. This CDR3 is 15 amino acids long. The DNA for the CDR3 is TGTGCTAGCAGCTTAGAAGCAGGGGCCCCCTACGAGCAGTACTTC. It is translated as CASSLEAGAPYEQYF.

The gene calls are TRBV6-4 and TRBJ1-5; TRBD1 matches 11 bases. The trim removed 3 bases at V and 6 bases at J, leaving 4 bases unmatched. Germline CDR1 and CDR2: MRHNA and SNTAGT. This CDR3 contains 15 residues. The CDR3 nucleotides are TGTGCCAGCAGTGAAAGGGACAGGGGGGTTCAGCCCCAGCATTTT. Its protein product is CASSERDRGVQPQHF.

The chain couples TRBV5-1 to TRBJ1-2; tentatively, D is TRBD1 (6 bases). Germline CDR1 and CDR2: SGHRS and YFSETQ. The CDR3 length is 13 residues. V lost 3 bases and J lost 8, with 14 bases in between. DNA of the CDR3: TGCGCCAGCAGCTGGGACAACACGGGAGGCTACACCTTC. The encoded protein is CASSWDNTGGYTF.

The chain recombines TRBV18 with TRBJ2-3; the match to TRBD1 covers 10 bases. The CDR3 is 15 residues long. In germline, CDR1 is KGHSH, CDR2 LQKENI. J lost 8 bases, V lost 3 bases, and 8 bases had no gene match. CDR3 sequence: CASSPGQGRVGTQYF. CDR3 coding DNA: TGTGCCAGCTCACCGGGACAGGGGAGAGTGGGTACGCAGTATTTT.

This chain links TRBV14 with TRBJ1-1, with TRBD1 as a possible D gene (6 bases). Trimming left V 4 bases short and J 1 base short, with 7 bases between. This CDR3 is 13 amino acids long. Germline V lookup: CDR1 SGHDN, CDR2 FVKESK. The CDR3 region has the DNA TGTGCCAGCAGCCTACAGGGGAACACTGAAGCTTTCTTT. It encodes CASSLQGNTEAFF.

The V call is TRBV19, the J call TRBJ2-1, with 14 bases matching TRBD2. The trim removed 4 bases at V and 7 bases at J, leaving 9 bases unmatched. The CDR3 is made up of 17 amino acids. In germline, CDR1 is LNHDA, CDR2 SQIVND (reference sequence). The CDR3 here is CASSTGLAGGQGNEQFF. The CDR3, as DNA: TGTGCCAGTAGTACCGGACTAGCGGGAGGCCAGGGGAATGAGCAGTTCTTC.

The V gene is TRBV4-1, the J gene TRBJ2-7; 9 bases line up with TRBD1. Germline-derived CDR1 and CDR2 are MGHRA and YSYEKL. The CDR3 covers 15 residues. The junction had 7 bases not matched to a gene; V was cut back by 4 bases and J by 3 bases. CDR3 in amino acids: CASSRIRTGVYEQYF. Here the CDR3 DNA reads TGCGCCAGCAGCCGTATCCGGACAGGGGTCTACGAGCAGTACTTC.

The gene calls are TRBV7-2 and TRBJ2-7, with TRBD2 matching 10 bases. V lost 5 bases to trimming and J lost 3 bases; unmatched junction nucleotides: 7. This CDR3 is 15 amino acids long. CDR1 is SGHTA, CDR2 FQGNSA, per germline. CDR3 DNA: TGTGCCAGCAGCCCTGGACTAGCGGCTGGCTACGAGCAGTACTTC. This sequence encodes CASSPGLAAGYEQYF.

The chain carries TRBV11-3 and TRBJ2-7, with 10 positions matching TRBD2. Germline assignment: CDR1 SGHNT and CDR2 YENEEA. V lost 2 bases and J lost 0; bases outside the gene matches: 4. The CDR3 loop spans 16 amino acids. The CDR3 sequence: CASSLRLAGVSYEQYF. The DNA of the CDR3 is TGTGCCAGCAGCTTAAGGCTAGCGGGAGTCTCCTACGAGCAGTACTTC. The full variable domain, with the rest looked up from reference TRBV11-3 and TRBJ2-7, is EAGVVQSPRYKIIEKKQPVAFWCNPISGHNTLYWYLQNLGQGPELLIRYENEEAVDDSQLPKDRFSAERLKGVDSTLKIQPAELGDSAVYLCASSLRLAGVSYEQYFGPGTRLTVT.

V gene TRBV5-6 combines with J gene TRBJ1-5; TRBD1 might be the D (5 bases). This CDR3 has 17 amino acids. CDR1 and CDR2 from the germline V gene are SGHDT and YYEEEE. Trimming took 0 bases from V and 2 from J, leaving 15 bases between them. CDR3 sequence (DNA): TGTGCCAGCAGCTTGGATGGCGGGGGTCGGCGCAATCAGCCCCAGCATTTT. Its protein is CASSLDGGGRRNQPQHF.

The rearrangement joins TRBV29-1 to TRBJ1-1; 7 nucleotides align to TRBD1. The CDR3 sequence is 14 residues long. Germline V CDR1 and CDR2: SQVTM, ANQGSEA. Unmatched junction bases numbered 5, after V lost 3 bases and J lost 1 base. The CDR3 DNA reads TGCAGCGTTGAGGGACAGTTTTCGAACACTGAAGCTTTCTTT. Amino acid sequence: CSVEGQFSNTEAFF. The full variable domain, with the rest looked up from reference TRBV29-1 and TRBJ1-1, is SAVISQKPSRDICQRGTSLTIQCQVDSQVTMMFWYRQQPGQSLTLIATANQGSEATYESGFVIDKFPISRPNLTFSTLTVSNMSPEDSSIYLCSVEGQFSNTEAFFGQGTRLTVV.

The rearrangement links TRBV20-1 to TRBJ2-4, with D perhaps TRBD2 (7 bases). The V and J ends lost 6 bases and 9 bases respectively, with 12 bases between them. The CDR3 runs to 11 residues. Germline V gene sequence: CDR1 DFQATT, CDR2 SNEGSKA (reference sequence). CDR3 bases: TGCAGTGCAGAGGGGGAGGGCATTCAGTACTTC. It is translated as CSAEGEGIQYF.

The chain's CDR3 is CASSGQAGGTDTQYF. The CDR3 coding sequence is TGTGCCAGCAGTGGTCAAGCGGGGGGCACAGATACGCAGTATTTT. This chain links TRBV6-4 with TRBJ2-3; 8 bases line up with TRBD2. The CDR3 is made up of 15 amino acids. Germline-derived CDR1 and CDR2 are MRHNA and SNTAGT. J lost 1 base, V lost 4 bases, and 4 bases had no gene match.

This chain links TRBV7-2 with TRBJ1-2, with 11 bases matching TRBD1. The junction had 2 bases not matched to a gene; V was cut back by 3 bases and J by 8 bases. Germline V lookup: CDR1 SGHTA, CDR2 FQGNSA. CDR3 length: 13 residues. The CDR3 is CASSLDRGRGYTF. Written as DNA, the CDR3 is TGTGCCAGCAGCTTGGACAGGGGGCGCGGCTACACCTTC. Based on the CDR3 plus reference TRBV7-2 and TRBJ1-2, the full variable domain is GAGVSQSPSNKVTEKGKDVELRCDPISGHTALYWYRQSLGQGLEFLIYFQGNSAPDKSGLPSDRFSAERTGGSVSTLTIQRTQQEDSAVYLCASSLDRGRGYTFGSGTRLTVV.

The chain links TRBV15 to TRBJ2-7; D possibly corresponds to TRBD1 (5 bases). V lost 0 bases and J 6 bases, leaving 9 bases between the germline ends. Germline lookup yields CDR1 LNHNV and CDR2 YYDKDF (reference sequence). The CDR3 runs 13 residues. Here the CDR3 DNA reads TGTGCCACCAGCAGAGACAAGGGGCGCGAGCAGTACTTC. It specifies CATSRDKGREQYF.

A remark on this clone: A read error may account for a junction end that differs from germline. This rearrangement joins TRBV7-7 to TRBJ2-5; 9 bases map to TRBD1. Looked up from germline, CDR1 is SSHAT and CDR2 is FNYEAQ (reference sequence). This CDR3 region has 14 residues. This CDR3 is CASSVGQGQETQYF. In DNA form, the CDR3 reads TGTGCTAGCAGCGTGGGACAGGGCCAAGAGACCCAGTACTTC.

This clone was detected only once. The rearrangement links TRBV7-2 to TRBJ2-1; TRBD2 agrees at 9 bases. Germline V CDR1 and CDR2: SGHTA, FQGNSA. CDR3 size: 16 residues. The junction had 12 bases not matched to a gene; V was cut back by 5 bases and J by 7 bases. CDR3 residues: CASSLGGLAGWNEQFF. As DNA, the CDR3 is TGTGCCAGCAGCCTCGGGGGGCTAGCGGGATGGAATGAGCAGTTCTTC.

This clone has more than one count but fewer than ten. The junction shows a germline mismatch at one end, possibly a read error. V gene TRBV28 combines with J gene TRBJ2-7; 9 bases fit TRBD1. CDR3 size: 15 residues. CDR1 is MDHEN, CDR2 SYDVKM, per germline. CDR3 residues: CASTLQGANSYEQYF. The CDR3 DNA is TGTGCCAGCACTTTACAGGGGGCGAACTCATACGAGCAGTACTTC. Full variable domain (outside the CDR3, taken from reference TRBV28 and TRBJ2-7): DVKVTQSSRYLVKRTGEKVFLECVQDMDHENMFWYRQDPGLGLRLIYFSYDVKMKEKGDIPEGYSVSREKKERFSLILESASTNQTSMYLCASTLQGANSYEQYFGPGTRLTVT.

This clone was found once. The chain recombines TRBV5-6 with TRBJ1-1, with 8 bases identical to TRBD1. V lost 2 bases, J lost 3 bases, and 9 bases stayed unmatched. This CDR3 has 16 residues. From germline, CDR1 is SGHDT and CDR2 YYEEEE. The CDR3 DNA reads as TGTGCCAGCAGCTTATCCGGACAGGGTCGGTACACTGAAGCTTTCTTT. The encoded protein is CASSLSGQGRYTEAFF.

Worth noting for this clone: The sample has other DNA sequences that encode this CDR3 too. The V call is TRBV5-1, the J call TRBJ1-1; TRBD1 aligns across 8 bases. Per the germline V gene, CDR1 is SGHRS and CDR2 is YFSETQ. V dropped 4 bases and J dropped 1; count of bases not matched to a gene: 12. CDR3 length: 17 residues. CDR3 region: CASSPTGGTGGNTEAFF. Here the CDR3 DNA reads TGCGCCAGCAGCCCTACCGGCGGAACAGGGGGGAACACTGAAGCTTTCTTT. The variable domain in full, with the rest retrieved from reference TRBV5-1 and TRBJ1-1, is KAGVTQTPRYLIKTRGQQVTLSCSPISGHRSVSWYQQTPGQGLQFLFEYFSETQRNKGNFPGRFSGRQFSNSRSEMNVSTLELGDSALYLCASSPTGGTGGNTEAFFGQGTRLTVV.

This clone was recorded only once. This sequence joins TRBV6-6 and TRBJ2-5; 10 bases are a match to TRBD2. Germline V lookup: CDR1 MNHNY, CDR2 SVGAGI (reference sequence). CDR3 size: 14 residues. V was clipped by 5 bases and J by 5 bases; unmatched bases: 5. The CDR3 DNA reads TGTGCCAGCAGTCCCAGCGGGAGGGGGGAGACCCAGTACTTC. Translating it yields CASSPSGRGETQYF.

The rearrangement links TRBV28 to TRBJ1-2; no firm D call. There are 13 residues in the CDR3. V lost 3 bases, J lost 0 bases, and 5 bases lay in between. Germline loops: CDR1 MDHEN, CDR2 SYDVKM. The CDR3 reads CASSFPANYGYTF. The CDR3 DNA sequence: TGTGCCAGCAGTTTCCCCGCTAACTATGGCTACACCTTC.

The V and J genes are TRBV13 and TRBJ1-4, with TRBD1 matching over 11 bases. This CDR3 comprises 15 residues. Germline V CDR1 and CDR2: PRHDT, FYEKMQ (reference sequence). J gave up 6 bases and V 5 bases, and 5 bases lay outside the gene matches. CDR3 DNA sequence: TGTGCCAGCAGCGCCCGGGACAGGGGGTATGAAAAACTGTTTTTT. Its protein product is CASSARDRGYEKLFF.

The V gene is TRBV7-2, the J gene TRBJ2-3; the D gene is possibly TRBD2 (6 bases). Per germline, CDR1 SGHTA and CDR2 FQGNSA. V was cut by 3 bases and J by 2 bases, with 9 bases left in between. The CDR3 consists of 14 residues. In DNA, the CDR3 is TGTGCCAGCAGCTTGGCGGGAATCACAGATACGCAGTATTTT. It specifies CASSLAGITDTQYF.

The chain couples TRBV6-6 to TRBJ2-2; D is perhaps TRBD1 (6 bases). The germline V gene has CDR1 MNHNY and CDR2 SVGAGI (reference sequence). The CDR3 runs to 16 residues. Trimming shortened V by 6 bases and J by 1 base, and 15 bases separated the two germline ends. The CDR3 region is CASRVPGHWNTGELFF. In nucleotides, the CDR3 is TGTGCCAGCAGGGTCCCGGGACATTGGAACACCGGGGAGCTGTTTTTT.